The 7 T cell receptor beta chains below were found in one sample sequenced in a study of blood T cell repertoires in COVID-19. Here immunoSEQ multiplex PCR was the method, and the copy in TCRdb shows in-frame clones only, minus some. The sample lists a few hundred thousand clones; 85% were seen once. The sample comprised peripheral blood. These receptors all stem from a woman aged 18-35 years with acute or convalescent COVID-19.

The rearrangement uses TRBV5-6 and TRBJ2-2; D is ambiguous. The CDR3 runs 12 residues. CDR1 and CDR2 (germline): SGHDT, YYEEEE. Trimming shortened V by 1 base and J by 5 bases, and 3 bases separated the two germline ends. CDR3 loop: CASSLLTGELFF. The CDR3 DNA reads TGTGCCAGCAGCTTGTTAACCGGGGAGCTGTTTTTT.

CDR3 in DNA: TGTGCCAGCAGCGTTAATCCAAGCGGGGGTAATGAAAAACTGTTTTTT. The encoded protein is CASSVNPSGGNEKLFF. The chain recombines TRBV9 with TRBJ1-4; TRBD1 is a possible D gene (5 bases). V was shortened by 2 bases and J by 4 bases, with 15 bases between the two germline ends. Germline V gene data show CDR1 as SGDLS and CDR2 as YYNGEE. The CDR3 has 16 residues. Full variable domain (remainder filled in from reference TRBV9 and TRBJ1-4): DSGVTQTPKHLITATGQRVTLRCSPRSGDLSVYWYQQSLDQGLQFLIQYYNGEERAKGNILERFSAQQFPDLHSELNLSSLELGDSALYFCASSVNPSGGNEKLFFGSGTQLSVL.

V is TRBV30 and J is TRBJ1-4; D might be TRBD1 (5 bases). The V end lost 3 bases, the J end lost 7 bases, and 12 bases lay between the germline ends. CDR1 and CDR2 (germline): GTSNPN, SVGIG (reference sequence). The CDR3 has 13 amino acids. The CDR3 here is CAWSQDSFEKLFF. The CDR3 DNA is TGTGCCTGGAGCCAAGACAGCTTTGAAAAACTGTTTTTT.

This chain uses TRBV10-3 with TRBJ1-1; 8 bases are a match to TRBD1. V was pared by 1 base and J by 1 base, with 2 bases of the junction left unmatched. This CDR3 is built from 15 residues. CDR1 and CDR2 from the germline V gene are ENHRY and SYGVKD. The CDR3 DNA follows: TGTGCCATCAGTGAGTTGGGACAGGCGAACACTGAAGCTTTCTTT. Protein product: CAISELGQANTEAFF.

Note on this clone: One end of the junction is discordant with germline, which a read error may explain. The chain recombines TRBV5-8 with TRBJ2-1; D possibly corresponds to TRBD1 (6 bases). Germline CDR1 is SGHTS and CDR2 is YDEGEE. The CDR3 has 15 amino acids. Written as DNA, the CDR3 is TGTGCCAGCAGCCCCGGACAGAGCTCCCACAATGAGCAGTTCTTC. It is translated as CASSPGQSSHNEQFF.

The chain is built from TRBV5-1 and TRBJ2-2; D is possibly TRBD1 (6 bases). The CDR3 has 16 residues. Trimming cost V 0 bases and J 5 bases, with 14 bases left between them. Germline values: CDR1 SGHRS, CDR2 YFSETQ. For the CDR3, the DNA is TGCGCCAGCAGCTTGGCCGCGGACAGTCCAACCGGGGAGCTGTTTTTT. Protein product: CASSLAADSPTGELFF. The whole variable domain, filled in from reference TRBV5-1 and TRBJ2-2, reads KAGVTQTPRYLIKTRGQQVTLSCSPISGHRSVSWYQQTPGQGLQFLFEYFSETQRNKGNFPGRFSGRQFSNSRSEMNVSTLELGDSALYLCASSLAADSPTGELFFGEGSRLTVL.

The chain has TRBV30 and TRBJ1-4, with 8 bases aligning to TRBD1. This CDR3 spans 14 amino acids. CDR1 is GTSNPN and CDR2 is SVGIG in the germline V gene (reference sequence). V gave up 0 bases and J gave up 3 bases; unmatched junction bases: 0. The chain's CDR3 is CAWSVGQANEKLFF. As DNA, the CDR3 is TGTGCCTGGAGTGTGGGACAGGCTAATGAAAAACTGTTTTTT.